This T cell receptor beta chain was observed in a study of radiation and T cells in renal cell carcinoma. General study points: In blood, top tumor clones expanded by 2 weeks, shrinking by 4.

The ends lost 4 bases at V and 4 bases at J; junction bases unmatched: 6. Germline values: CDR1 PRHDT, CDR2 FYEKMQ (reference sequence). The CDR3 has 17 residues. Only in-frame clones appear in the TCRdb table, and some are missing; sequencing was by immunoSEQ multiplex PCR. The repertoire has approximately 65,000 clones, about three quarters of them found once; the top ten carry about 6.3%. Time point defined: blood 4 weeks post-SBRT, at nephrectomy. Treatment noted: 15 Gy SBRT to primary tumor, nephrectomy 4 weeks later. Nephrectomy followed 15 Gy stereotactic body radiation by 4 weeks. Serial blood draws occurred at baseline and 2 and 4 weeks post-SBRT. In regard to this clone: The antigen is not known.

The V call is TRBV13, the J call TRBJ2-1, with 14 positions matching TRBD2. Sample: blood, taken from a patient whose treatment included radiotherapy and nephrectomy. The sequence was obtained from a man in his fifties or sixties with renal cell carcinoma. CDR3 sequence reads: CASSSPGLAGVYNEQFF. CDR3 nucleotides: TGTGCCAGCAGCTCCCCGGGACTAGCGGGAGTGTACAATGAGCAGTTCTTC.